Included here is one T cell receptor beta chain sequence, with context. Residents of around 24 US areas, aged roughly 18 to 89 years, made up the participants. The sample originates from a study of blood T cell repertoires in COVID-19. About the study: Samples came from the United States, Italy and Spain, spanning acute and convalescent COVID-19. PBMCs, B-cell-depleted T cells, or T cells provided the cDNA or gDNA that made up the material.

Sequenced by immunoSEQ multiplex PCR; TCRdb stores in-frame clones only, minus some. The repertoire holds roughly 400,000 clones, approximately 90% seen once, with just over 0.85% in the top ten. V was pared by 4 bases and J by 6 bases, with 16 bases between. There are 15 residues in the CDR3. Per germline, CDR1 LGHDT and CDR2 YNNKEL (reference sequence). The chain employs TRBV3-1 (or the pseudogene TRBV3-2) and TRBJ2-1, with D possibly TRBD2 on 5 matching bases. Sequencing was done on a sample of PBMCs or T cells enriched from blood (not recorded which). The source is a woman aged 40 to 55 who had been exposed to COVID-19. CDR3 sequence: CASSLNTDFVNEQFF. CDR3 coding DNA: TGTGCCAGCAGCCTAAATACGGACTTCGTCAATGAGCAGTTCTTC.